This record covers a single T cell receptor beta chain. Its target is not known. The study separated CD4+ cells into CD45RA+ naive and CD45RA-negative memory subsets. Across several immunoSEQ plates, the genomic DNA of each subset was split evenly. Method: immunoSEQ multiplex PCR; TCRdb's copy keeps in-frame clones and lacks some. The profile shows 2 million to 2.5 million clones, 80% to 95% of them singletons. This sample is drawn from a study of shared clonotypes between healthy human individuals. Study results and limitations: Lower generation probabilities were found for non-shared clonotypes than for those shared by all four donors. Only blood was sampled; tissue repertoires likely differ.

The clonotype originates from a man aged 18 to 29 in good health. Some clones in this sample may be carry-over from other donors' samples. Sequencing used naive CD4+ T cells from PBMCs. Indicated subset: CD45RA+ positively selected.

CDR3 bases: TGTGCCAGCAGTGACTCGACAGGGGGCGATCAGCCCCAGCATTTT. Amino acid sequence: CASSDSTGGDQPQHF. This chain connects TRBV2 to TRBJ1-5; the match to TRBD1 covers 10 bases. Germline CDR1 SNHLY, CDR2 FYNNEI. Trimming at V came to 3 bases and at J to 5 bases, leaving 4 bases not matched to a gene. The CDR3 has 15 residues.